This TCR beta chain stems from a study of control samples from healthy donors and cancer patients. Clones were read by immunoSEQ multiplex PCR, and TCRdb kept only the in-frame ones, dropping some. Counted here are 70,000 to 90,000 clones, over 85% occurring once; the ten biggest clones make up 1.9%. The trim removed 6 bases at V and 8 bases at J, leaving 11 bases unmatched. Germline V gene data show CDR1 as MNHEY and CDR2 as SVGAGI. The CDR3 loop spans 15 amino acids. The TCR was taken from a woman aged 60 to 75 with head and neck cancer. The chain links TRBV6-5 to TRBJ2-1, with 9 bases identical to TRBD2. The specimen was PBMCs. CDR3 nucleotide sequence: TGTGCCAGCAGCCCCGTTGCGGGAGGGCCCTATGAGCAGTTCTTC. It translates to CASSPVAGGPYEQFF.